The 19 T cell receptor beta chains presented below share a single source sample, sequenced in a study of T cells in Graves' hyperthyroidism and ophthalmopathy. RNA transcripts were the template for amplifying TCR beta CDR3 regions. The HTBI set primed first-round TCR CDR3 RT-PCR. One entry per CDR3 protein, called by TCRdb with MiXCR from the multiplex PCR reads. The data contain around 360,000 distinct CDR3 sequences, roughly 15% of them singletons. Sequenced: blood. The receptors come from a woman aged 60-75 years with Graves' ophthalmopathy.

The genes are TRBV18 and TRBJ1-5; D call uncertain. Trimming shortened V by 3 bases and J by 3 bases, and 12 bases separated the two germline ends. The CDR3 is 15 residues long. Germline V gene sequence: CDR1 KGHSH, CDR2 LQKENI. This CDR3 is CASSPPGFSNQPQHF. DNA of the CDR3: TGTGCCAGCTCACCCCCTGGTTTCTCCAATCAGCCCCAGCATTTT.

A word on this clonotype: A read error is possible here, since a much larger clone lies one base away. The chain couples TRBV6-2 or TRBV6-3 to TRBJ2-3; D may correspond to TRBD1 or TRBD2 (5 bases each). V lost 5 bases, J lost 4 bases, and 25 bases lay in between. The CDR3 length is 18 residues. The germline V gene encodes CDR1 MNHEY and CDR2 SVGEGT. The DNA for the CDR3 is TGTGCCAGCAGTGCACCGGGGACGTGTGACTTTCGCGCAGATACGCAGTATTTT. It yields the protein CASSAPGTCDFRADTQYF.

The sample holds many counts of this clonotype. V usage is TRBV2 and J usage is TRBJ1-5; D is possibly TRBD1 (5 bases). Trimming removed 7 bases from V and 1 base from J, with 8 bases in between. Germline V CDR1 and CDR2: SNHLY, FYNNEI. The CDR3 contains 13 residues. Here the CDR3 DNA reads TGTGCCAGCACTCGGGACAGCAATCAGCCCCAGCATTTT. This codes for CASTRDSNQPQHF.

The sample holds many counts of this clonotype. The gene calls are TRBV7-2 and TRBJ2-2; possible D gene TRBD1, 6 bases. The germline V gene has CDR1 SGHTA and CDR2 FQGNSA. This CDR3 spans 13 amino acids. Trimming took off 11 bases at V and 4 bases at J, with 14 bases between the two ends. The CDR3 DNA reads TGTGCCGCGAGGGACACGCGCACCGGGGAGCTGTTTTTT. It encodes CAARDTRTGELFF. The full variable domain, with the rest looked up from reference TRBV7-2 and TRBJ2-2, is GAGVSQSPSNKVTEKGKDVELRCDPISGHTALYWYRQSLGQGLEFLIYFQGNSAPDKSGLPSDRFSAERTGGSVSTLTIQRTQQEDSAVYLCAARDTRTGELFFGEGSRLTVL.

This clonotype appeared a few times. This could be a read error, since a much larger clone is one nucleotide away. Likely a read error: the CDR3 ends without its conserved phenylalanine or tryptophan. This chain uses TRBV2 with TRBJ1-5; a possible D gene is TRBD1 (6 bases). The ends were cut back, 8 bases at V and 1 base at J, with 9 bases in the middle. CDR1 SNHLY and CDR2 FYNNEI come from the germline V gene. The CDR3 is 13 residues long. CDR3 in amino acids: CASLGASNQPQHL. In DNA, the CDR3 is TGTGCCAGCCTGGGGGCAAGCAATCAGCCCCAGCATCTT.

The CDR3 loop is CASSSGLGGSADTQYF. DNA for the CDR3: TGTGCCAGCAGCTCGGGACTAGGTGGTTCAGCAGATACGCAGTATTTT. The chain is built from TRBV7-9 and TRBJ2-3; 8 bases match TRBD2. Germline CDR1 is SEHNR and CDR2 is FQNEAQ (reference sequence). With 4 bases clipped from V and 4 bases from J, the junction kept 10 bases outside the gene matches. The CDR3 extends over 16 amino acids.

This clonotype has a count of ten or more. CDR3 coding DNA: TGTGCCAGCAGCCCCCGGGCGGGCGAGGCCCACGAGCAGTACTTC. It encodes CASSPRAGEAHEQYF. This rearrangement joins TRBV7-2 to TRBJ2-7; D perhaps matches TRBD2 (5 bases). The CDR3 sequence is 15 residues long. The V end was cut by 5 bases, the J end by 5 bases, with 19 bases between. Germline V gives CDR1 SGHTA, CDR2 FQGNSA.

This clonotype was picked up many times. V and J are TRBV11-3 and TRBJ2-2, with D possibly TRBD2 on 7 matching bases. CDR1 is SGHNT and CDR2 is YENEEA in the germline V gene. The V end was cut by 5 bases, the J end by 8 bases, with 18 bases between. The CDR3 loop spans 15 amino acids. CDR3 loop: CASSGGGSAPGELFF. DNA for the CDR3: TGTGCCAGCAGCGGGGGGGGCAGCGCACCGGGGGAGCTGTTTTTT.

This chain links TRBV20-1 with TRBJ2-1, with D possibly TRBD2 on 6 matching bases. CDR1 DFQATT and CDR2 SNEGSKA come from the germline V gene (reference sequence). This CDR3 is built from 13 residues. The V end lost 0 bases, the J end lost 6 bases, and 9 bases lay between the germline ends. The CDR3 sequence is CSARDPGVNEQFF. CDR3 nucleotides: TGCAGTGCTAGAGATCCGGGGGTCAATGAGCAGTTCTTC.

The gene calls are TRBV20-1 and TRBJ2-5, with D unresolved. Between the trimmed V and J ends, which lost 7 bases and 7 bases, there was a span of 10 bases. This CDR3 is 10 amino acids long. Germline V gives CDR1 DFQATT, CDR2 SNEGSKA (reference sequence). CDR3 coding DNA: TGCAGTGTCCCAGTTCGGACCCAGTACTTC. Amino acid sequence: CSVPVRTQYF.

This clonotype appeared a single time. J is TRBJ1-2 and V is TRBV27; 8 bases line up with TRBD1. The germline CDR1 and CDR2 sequences are MNHEY and SMNVEV (reference sequence). This CDR3 has 15 amino acids. V gave up 0 bases and J gave up 4 bases; unmatched junction bases: 4. The chain's CDR3 is CASSLSTGAAYGYTF. In nucleotides, the CDR3 is TGTGCCAGCAGTTTATCGACAGGGGCAGCCTATGGCTACACCTTC.

This clonotype was detected ten times or more. The chain is built from TRBV5-5 and TRBJ2-3, with D tentatively TRBD2 (7 bases). V was pared by 5 bases and J by 10 bases, with 23 bases between. The CDR3 is made up of 15 amino acids. Germline lookup yields CDR1 SGHKS and CDR2 YYEKEE (reference sequence). In DNA, the CDR3 is TGTGCCAGCAGACGGGACCCAGGGGACTATGCTCCGCAGTATTTT. Its protein is CASRRDPGDYAPQYF. Drawing the rest from reference TRBV5-5 and TRBJ2-3, the complete variable domain is DAGVTQSPTHLIKTRGQQVTLRCSPISGHKSVSWYQQVLGQGPQFIFQYYEKEERGRGNFPDRFSARQFPNYSSELNVNALLLGDSALYLCASRRDPGDYAPQYFGPGTRLTVL.

This clonotype appeared many times. The chain couples TRBV27 to TRBJ2-3; TRBD2 matches 9 bases. The trim removed 10 bases at V and 2 bases at J, leaving 13 bases unmatched. The CDR3 is made up of 16 amino acids. Germline assignment: CDR1 MNHEY and CDR2 SMNVEV (reference sequence). CDR3 loop: CAKIGLAGDYTDTQYF. CDR3 bases: TGTGCCAAGATCGGCTTAGCGGGAGACTACACAGATACGCAGTATTTT.

With regard to this clonotype: A read error may explain this, as a much larger clone is one base away. The chain recombines TRBV28 with TRBJ2-1, with 9 bases lining up with TRBD2. The CDR3 has 15 amino acids. Per germline, CDR1 MDHEN and CDR2 SYDVKM. CDR3 DNA sequence: TGTACCAGCAGTGATCTAGCGGGGACCTACAATGAGCAGTTCTTC. As protein: CTSSDLAGTYNEQFF.

This chain connects TRBV20-1 to TRBJ2-7; 9 nucleotides match TRBD1. Trimming removed 4 bases from V and 7 bases from J; junction bases left unmatched: 11. CDR3 length: 14 amino acids. Germline lookup yields CDR1 DFQATT and CDR2 SNEGSKA (reference sequence). CDR3 DNA sequence: TGCAGTGCTAAGGTCAGGACAGGGGACGCGGAGCAGTACTTC. Amino acid sequence: CSAKVRTGDAEQYF.

This clonotype has only a few counts. CDR3 DNA sequence: TGCGCCAGCAGCCCGGGACAGGGGTTTTTGAACACTGAAGCTTTCTTT. It codes for CASSPGQGFLNTEAFF. The rearrangement uses TRBV4-1 and TRBJ1-1, with 10 bases aligning to TRBD1. J was trimmed by 0 bases and V by 4 bases; bases with no gene match: 5. This CDR3 comprises 16 residues. Looked up from germline, CDR1 is MGHRA and CDR2 is YSYEKL.

The chain employs TRBV27 and TRBJ2-1; D is perhaps TRBD1 or TRBD2 (7 bases each). The CDR3 sequence is 18 residues long. Germline CDR1 and CDR2: MNHEY and SMNVEV (reference sequence). Trimming removed 6 bases at V and 0 bases at J, with 21 bases between. The CDR3 loop reads CASSRRGGGPSSYNEQFF. The CDR3 nucleotides are TGTGCCAGCAGCCGCAGGGGGGGGGGCCCAAGCTCCTACAATGAGCAGTTCTTC.

This clonotype was detected many times. The chain joins TRBV3-1 to TRBJ1-3; D is ambiguous. V was pared by 1 base and J by 8 bases, with 9 bases between. From germline, CDR1 is LGHDT and CDR2 YNNKEL (reference sequence). The CDR3 is made up of 13 amino acids. Written as DNA, the CDR3 is TGTGCCAGCAGCCAAGTATCCGGGGACACCATATATTTT. Protein sequence: CASSQVSGDTIYF. Drawing the rest from reference TRBV3-1 and TRBJ1-3, the complete variable domain is DTAVSQTPKYLVTQMGNDKSIKCEQNLGHDTMYWYKQDSKKFLKIMFSYNNKELIINETVPNRFSPKSPDKAHLNLHINSLELGDSAVYFCASSQVSGDTIYFGEGSWLTVV.

This clonotype was counted many times. The rearrangement joins TRBV20-1 to TRBJ2-6, with unresolved D. This CDR3 is 17 amino acids long. Trimming took off 0 bases at V and 2 bases at J, with 14 bases between the two ends. Germline loops: CDR1 DFQATT, CDR2 SNEGSKA (reference sequence). CDR3 in amino acids: CSARDSPGDAGANVLTF. The CDR3 nucleotides read TGCAGTGCTAGAGATTCCCCCGGAGATGCTGGGGCCAACGTCCTGACTTTC.